Given below is one T cell receptor beta chain in context. These data belong to a study of T cell changes during pregnancy in multiple sclerosis. Here immunoSEQ multiplex PCR was the method, and the copy in TCRdb shows in-frame clones only, minus some. The table has approximately 61,000 clones, roughly 88% seen once. This receptor was taken from a female donor with multiple sclerosis, enrolled in a pregnancy study. The sample here was peripheral blood, taken in the first trimester of pregnancy.

The CDR3 reads CASSESHRGNEQFF. In DNA form, the CDR3 reads TGTGCCAGCAGTGAAAGCCACAGGGGGAATGAGCAGTTCTTC. This chain uses TRBV2 with TRBJ2-1, with TRBD1 matching over 8 bases. The CDR3 has 14 residues. The junction had 4 bases not matched to a gene; V was cut back by 2 bases and J by 7 bases. Per the germline V gene, CDR1 is SNHLY and CDR2 is FYNNEI.